Listed below are T cell receptor beta chains from one sample, sequenced in a study of control samples from healthy donors and cancer patients. The data were produced by immunoSEQ multiplex PCR, yet TCRdb's version contains in-frame clones alone and is incomplete. The sample shows 65,000 to 70,000 clones, approximately 84% of them seen only once. The sequenced sample was PBMCs. Receptor source: a woman aged 45-65 years with lung cancer. Each CDR3 is given with its conserved first and last residue. The order of the fields is J gene, D gene, V gene, clone size, CDR3 protein, CDR3 DNA. A D gene is named only where the DNA matches it firmly. Not every row has a clone size; where given, it reads once, few, many or a size class.

TRBJ2-7 | . | TRBV6-6 | . | CASSYGVTGSYEQYF | TGTGCCAGCAGTTATGGAGTAACAGGGTCCTACGAGCAGTACTTC
TRBJ2-7 | TRBD1 | TRBV13 | . | CASSFGQGRAEERYF | TGTGCCAGCAGCTTTGGACAGGGCCGAGCAGAGGAACGGTACTTC
TRBJ1-5 | . | TRBV7-9 | . | CASSLGKYQPQHF | TGTGCCAGCAGCTTGGGCAAGTATCAGCCCCAGCATTTT
TRBJ2-2 | . | TRBV13 | . | CASSPRGTSNTGELFF | TGTGCCAGCAGCCCTAGGGGGACGTCGAACACCGGGGAGCTGTTTTTT
TRBJ2-7 | . | TRBV11-3 | . | CASSLDVTYSYEQYF | TGTGCCAGCAGCTTAGATGTGACTTACTCCTACGAGCAGTACTTC
TRBJ1-2 | . | TRBV5-6 | . | CASTPGSVNYGYTF | TGTGCCAGCACCCCCGGGTCAGTGAACTATGGCTACACCTTC
TRBJ1-5 | TRBD1 | TRBV12-5 | . | CASGPDGTVSNQPQHF | TGTGCTAGTGGGCCCGACGGGACAGTTAGCAATCAGCCCCAGCATTTT
TRBJ2-3 | . | TRBV27 | few | CASTSTDTQYF | TGTGCCAGCACTTCCACAGATACGCAGTATTTT
TRBJ2-1 | . | TRBV27 | . | CASSLGNEQFF | TGTGCCAGCAGTTTGGGCAATGAGCAGTTCTTC
TRBJ2-1 | . | TRBV5-4 | . | CASSLDMFEQFF | TGTGCCAGCAGTTTGGACATGTTTGAGCAGTTCTTC
TRBJ1-2 | . | TRBV6-5 | . | CASSLSPYGYGYTF | TGTGCCAGCAGTCTCTCTCCTTACGGCTATGGCTACACCTTC
TRBJ2-2 | . | TRBV18 | . | CASSLQEGSGELFF | TGTGCCAGCTCACTCCAGGAGGGTTCCGGGGAGCTGTTTTTT
TRBJ1-2 | . | TRBV2 | . | CASSDTGRGYTF | TGTGCCAGCAGCGACACTGGTCGGGGCTACACCTTC
TRBJ2-3 | TRBD2 | TRBV4-3 | . | CASSLGLAGGLDTQYF | TGCGCCAGCAGCCTGGGACTAGCGGGGGGGCTAGATACGCAGTATTTT
TRBJ2-1 | . | TRBV7-8 | . | CASSSKGVPGNSPYNEQFF | TGTGCCAGCAGCTCAAAGGGGGTCCCGGGGAATAGTCCCTACAATGAGCAGTTCTTC
TRBJ1-6 | . | TRBV5-4 | . | CASSLGTVENSPLHF | TGTGCCAGCAGCTTGGGGACAGTGGAGAATTCACCCCTCCACTTT
TRBJ2-5 | . | TRBV5-1 | few | CASSLTGETQYF | TGCGCCAGCAGCTTGACGGGGGAGACCCAGTACTTC
TRBJ1-3 | . | TRBV14 | once | CASSQGGGNTIYF | TGTGCCAGCAGCCAGGGCGGGGGAAACACCATATATTTT
TRBJ1-5 | . | TRBV7-2 | . | CASSLSGMAQHF | TGTGCCAGCAGCTTATCCGGGATGGCCCAGCATTTT
TRBJ1-1 | . | TRBV18 | once | CASSQGDMNTEAFF | TGTGCCAGCTCACAGGGGGACATGAACACTGAAGCTTTCTTT
TRBJ1-2 | . | TRBV30 | . | CAWSVGGYGYTF | TGTGCCTGGAGTGTCGGTGGGTATGGCTACACCTTC
TRBJ1-1 | . | TRBV30 | few | CAWSRAGTRRTEAFF | TGTGCCTGGAGTAGGGCAGGTACTAGAAGGACTGAAGCTTTCTTT
TRBJ1-2 | . | TRBV28 | once | CASSFAANQRNGYTF | TGTGCCAGCAGTTTTGCGGCAAACCAGCGTAATGGCTACACCTTC
TRBJ1-5 | . | TRBV27 | . | CASSSLEGSSNQPQHF | TGTGCCAGCAGCTCACTGGAAGGTTCTAGCAATCAGCCCCAGCATTTT
TRBJ1-2 | . | TRBV4-3 | . | CASSPSLGLDGYTF | TGCGCCAGCAGCCCCTCCCTTGGCTTGGATGGCTACACCTTC
TRBJ1-3 | TRBD1 | TRBV6-5 | . | CASSLSGQGGDTIYF | TGTGCCAGCAGTTTATCCGGACAGGGTGGAGACACCATATATTTT
TRBJ1-3 | . | TRBV5-4 | . | CASSLAGPSGNTIYF | TGTGCCAGCAGCTTGGCCGGACCATCTGGAAACACCATATATTTT
TRBJ1-3 | TRBD1 | TRBV6-5 | . | CASSIDRVSGNTIYF | TGTGCCAGCAGTATAGACAGGGTCTCTGGAAACACCATATATTTT
TRBJ1-4 | . | TRBV2 | . | CASSDLLGNEKLFF | TGTGCCAGCAGTGACCTTCTGGGAAATGAAAAACTGTTTTTT
TRBJ2-6 | . | TRBV6-2/TRBV6-3 | . | CASSYGFSGANVLTF | TGTGCCAGCAGTTACGGGTTCTCTGGGGCCAACGTCCTGACTTTC
TRBJ1-1 | . | TRBV7-9 | . | CASSSGLTEAFF | TGTGCCAGCAGCTCCGGACTTACTGAAGCTTTCTTT
TRBJ1-2 | . | TRBV19 | . | CASSMGLGPYGYTF | TGTGCCAGTAGTATGGGCTTGGGCCCCTATGGCTACACCTTC
TRBJ1-2 | . | TRBV28 | . | CASSFRPRTTANYGYTF | TGTGCCAGCAGTTTCCGGCCGCGAACTACAGCTAACTATGGCTACACCTTC
TRBJ1-2 | . | TRBV2 | . | CASGRVGGPGGYTF | TGTGCCAGCGGACGAGTCGGCGGTCCTGGGGGCTACACCTTC
TRBJ1-2 | . | TRBV10-3 | . | CAISESVSALYGYTF | TGTGCCATCAGTGAGTCGGTGTCCGCCCTCTATGGCTACACCTTC
TRBJ1-1 | . | TRBV10-2 | . | CASSETQFEAFF | TGCGCCAGCAGTGAGACACAGTTTGAAGCTTTCTTT
TRBJ1-1 | . | TRBV6-2/TRBV6-3 | . | CASSYTVNTEAFF | TGTGCCAGCAGTTATACAGTGAACACTGAAGCTTTCTTT
TRBJ1-5 | . | TRBV7-3 | . | CASSLRVQPQHF | TGTGCCAGCAGCTTAAGAGTTCAGCCCCAGCATTTT
TRBJ2-5 | . | TRBV6-6 | few | CASSSPGGETQYF | TGTGCCAGCAGCTCCCCCGGGGGAGAGACCCAGTACTTC
TRBJ2-3 | . | TRBV7-9 | . | CASSATRDTQYF | TGTGCCAGCAGCGCTACCAGAGATACGCAGTATTTT
TRBJ1-1 | . | TRBV27 | . | CASSFFQGAEAFF | TGTGCCAGCAGTTTTTTTCAGGGCGCCGAAGCTTTCTTT
TRBJ1-1 | TRBD1 | TRBV6-5 | . | CASSFWTGNTEAFF | TGTGCCAGCAGTTTTTGGACAGGGAACACTGAAGCTTTCTTT
TRBJ1-2 | TRBD1 | TRBV20-1 | . | CSSTTGDGYTF | TGCAGTTCTACGACAGGGGATGGCTACACCTTC
TRBJ1-1 | TRBD1 | TRBV18 | . | CASRPDRVGTEAFF | TGTGCCAGCCGACCCGACAGGGTAGGCACTGAAGCTTTCTTT
TRBJ1-6 | . | TRBV6-5 | . | CASVPNSFNSPLHF | TGTGCCAGCGTTCCGAACAGTTTCAATTCACCCCTCCACTTT
TRBJ2-7 | TRBD1 | TRBV30 | . | CAWVLRDSYEQYF | TGTGCCTGGGTTCTCCGGGACAGCTACGAGCAGTACTTC
TRBJ1-1 | TRBD1 | TRBV9 | . | CASSVGQGNTEAFF | TGTGCCAGCAGCGTTGGACAGGGGAACACTGAAGCTTTCTTT
TRBJ1-6 | . | TRBV7-2 | . | CASRDFLTPLHF | TGTGCCAGCAGGGATTTTCTAACACCCCTCCACTTT
TRBJ1-1 | . | TRBV5-4 | . | CASSPTGNTEAFF | TGTGCCAGCAGCCCGACAGGGAACACTGAAGCTTTCTTT
TRBJ1-1 | . | TRBV7-2 | few | CASSSGVGATEAFF | TGTGCCAGCAGCTCAGGCGTGGGGGCCACTGAAGCTTTCTTT